This T cell receptor (beta chain) is from a study of shared clonotypes between healthy human individuals. Donors, without exception, were Caucasian adults residing in Nashville, Tennessee. Investigators spread the genomic DNA of each subset evenly over several immunoSEQ plates. Data came from immunoSEQ multiplex PCR; TCRdb stores just in-frame clones and leaves some out. The table records 1 million to 1.2 million clones, 60% to 85% of them present only once. V was shortened by 7 bases and J by 5 bases, with 17 bases between the two germline ends. The CDR3 extends over 14 amino acids. In germline, CDR1 is MDHEN, CDR2 SYDVKM.

The clonotype comes from a man aged 18-30 years in good health. Some clones in this sample may be carry-over from other donors' samples. The chain employs TRBV28 and TRBJ2-5; tentative D call: TRBD1 (6 bases). Specimen: memory CD4+ T cells from PBMCs. Stated subset: CD45RA-negative fraction. Here the CDR3 DNA reads TGTGCCAGCATTCGAGGTTCAGGGGTTGAGACCCAGTACTTC. Protein product: CASIRGSGVETQYF.